Each of the 26 T cell receptor beta chains below was sequenced from the same sample in a study of Ad26.COV2.S vaccination and SARS-CoV-2 variants. The table came from immunoSEQ multiplex PCR; TCRdb's copy has only in-frame clones and leaves some out. The sample lists fewer than 500,000 clones, less than 95% occurring once. Specified treatment: approximately 18 received Ad26.COV2.S at low or high dose, single or two shots; about 5 received placebo; per-sample allocation not given. Samples came from day 63 after the first vaccine or placebo injection. Material: peripheral blood, obtained in a trial of Ad26.COV2.S vaccine versus placebo. Receptors originate from a person between 18 and 60 years old who received the Ad26.COV2.S COVID-19 vaccine or a placebo.

This clone was seen just once. J is TRBJ2-7 and V is TRBV18, with D possibly being TRBD2 (7 bases). The CDR3 has 14 amino acids. V shed 6 bases and J shed 2 bases, with 14 bases lying between them. The germline V gene encodes CDR1 KGHSH and CDR2 LQKENI. The CDR3 coding sequence is TGTGCCAGCTCCCCCCCCGGGGGGCCCTACGAGCAGTACTTC. This encodes CASSPPGGPYEQYF.

The V gene is TRBV6-5, the J gene TRBJ2-5; TRBD1 or TRBD2 may be the D gene (5 bases each). This CDR3 region has 16 residues. Germline CDR1 MNHEY, CDR2 SVGAGI. The ends were cut back, 0 bases at V and 4 bases at J, with 15 bases in the middle. The CDR3 spells CASSYSGVGSIETQYF. CDR3 nucleotides: TGTGCCAGCAGTTACTCGGGGGTGGGTAGTATAGAGACCCAGTACTTC.

V usage is TRBV24-1 and J usage is TRBJ2-7; either TRBD1 or TRBD2 may fit D (5 bases each). Germline-derived CDR1 and CDR2 are KGHDR and SFDVKD. Trimming removed 11 bases from V and 0 bases from J, with 19 bases in between. The CDR3 length is 15 residues. This CDR3 is CASGYWDPCSYEQYF. CDR3 DNA: TGTGCCAGCGGGTACTGGGACCCCTGCTCCTACGAGCAGTACTTC.

This clone was picked up one time. The rearrangement uses TRBV14 and TRBJ2-4, with 8 bases that match TRBD2. This CDR3 has 17 amino acids. V trimming: 0 bases; J trimming: 4 bases; junction bases outside the gene matches: 8. The germline gives CDR1 SGHDN, CDR2 FVKESK. The CDR3 is CASSQEGSGEGKNIQYF. The CDR3, as DNA: TGTGCCAGCAGCCAAGAAGGTAGCGGGGAGGGTAAAAACATTCAGTACTTC.

The J gene is TRBJ1-3, the V gene TRBV5-1, with D hard to call. Germline V lookup: CDR1 SGHRS, CDR2 YFSETQ. The CDR3 contains 13 residues. Trimming removed 3 bases at V and 2 bases at J, with 6 bases between. Written as DNA, the CDR3 is TGCGCCAGCAGCTCCAGAACTGGAAACACCATATATTTT. It encodes CASSSRTGNTIYF. The full variable domain, rest sourced from reference TRBV5-1 and TRBJ1-3, is KAGVTQTPRYLIKTRGQQVTLSCSPISGHRSVSWYQQTPGQGLQFLFEYFSETQRNKGNFPGRFSGRQFSNSRSEMNVSTLELGDSALYLCASSSRTGNTIYFGEGSWLTVV.

The CDR3 loop reads CSVEARGLTDTQYF. In DNA form, the CDR3 reads TGCAGCGTTGAGGCCAGGGGGCTAACAGATACGCAGTATTTT. V gene TRBV29-1 combines with J gene TRBJ2-3, with 8 bases lining up with TRBD1. Per the germline V gene, CDR1 is SQVTM and CDR2 is ANQGSEA. The CDR3 has 14 amino acids. The J segment lost 3 bases and the V segment lost 3 bases, leaving 5 bases of the junction unmatched.

This chain links TRBV27 with TRBJ2-7; D unclear. Trimming cost V 3 bases and J 3 bases, with 15 bases left between them. This CDR3 is 15 amino acids long. The germline gives CDR1 MNHEY, CDR2 SMNVEV (reference sequence). Here the CDR3 reads CASSFGPPRFYEQYF. In DNA form, the CDR3 reads TGTGCCAGCAGTTTTGGGCCCCCAAGATTCTACGAGCAGTACTTC.

The rearrangement joins TRBV9 to TRBJ2-4; 8 bases fit TRBD2. The CDR3 loop spans 15 amino acids. The germline V gene has CDR1 SGDLS and CDR2 YYNGEE. The junction had 7 bases not matched to a gene; V was cut back by 3 bases and J by 5 bases. The DNA of the CDR3 is TGTGCCAGCAGCGGACATCCCGGGAGGGAAAACATTCAGTACTTC. As protein: CASSGHPGRENIQYF.

This sequence joins TRBV7-3 and TRBJ2-1; D is possibly TRBD2 (6 bases). This CDR3 contains 15 residues. Germline CDR1 and CDR2: SGHTA and FQGTGA. The V end was cut by 5 bases, the J end by 5 bases, with 16 bases between. CDR3 DNA sequence: TGTGCCAGCAGCCCCCAGGCTAGCGCACACAATGAGCAGTTCTTC. As protein: CASSPQASAHNEQFF.

The V and J genes are TRBV7-8 and TRBJ2-3, with a possible D match to TRBD2 (6 bases). Germline CDR1 SGHVS, CDR2 FQNEAQ. The V and J ends lost 1 base and 2 bases respectively, with 13 bases between them. The CDR3 runs 16 residues. This chain's CDR3 is CASSLEVAGLTDTQYF. CDR3 nucleotide sequence: TGTGCCAGCAGCTTAGAGGTTGCGGGACTCACAGATACGCAGTATTTT.

V gene TRBV28 combines with J gene TRBJ1-2; D uncertain. This CDR3 region has 14 residues. The V and J ends lost 3 bases and 5 bases respectively, with 13 bases between them. Germline-derived CDR1 and CDR2 are MDHEN and SYDVKM. CDR3 nucleotides: TGTGCCAGCAGTTTGGGCGGGATGCTTTATGGCTACACCTTC. Amino acid sequence: CASSLGGMLYGYTF.

This clone was seen only once. The genes are TRBV19 and TRBJ2-1, with D perhaps TRBD2 (7 bases). CDR3 length equals 16 residues. CDR1 LNHDA and CDR2 SQIVND come from the germline V gene (reference sequence). Trimming removed 5 bases at V and 3 bases at J, with 17 bases between. The CDR3 is CASSPGGGRGYNEQFF. DNA for the CDR3: TGTGCCAGTAGTCCGGGGGGCGGGAGAGGCTACAATGAGCAGTTCTTC.

This sequence joins TRBV7-2 and TRBJ1-6, with D maybe TRBD1 (5 bases). Per the germline V gene, CDR1 is SGHTA and CDR2 is FQGNSA. V was pared by 5 bases and J by 10 bases, with 18 bases between. The CDR3 covers 15 residues. Written as DNA, the CDR3 is TGTGCCAGCAGCCACCCGGGGGAGGTGAGCTCACCCCTCCACTTT. It yields the protein CASSHPGEVSSPLHF.

This chain connects TRBV12-2 to TRBJ1-6; the table's D call, TRBD1, was not checked against the DNA. TRBV12-2 is given as a pseudogene. This CDR3 has 17 residues. The CDR3 region has the DNA TGTGCAAGTCGCTTAGACGGACAGAGGTCCTATAATTCACCCCTCCACTTT. Its protein product is CASRLDGQRSYNSPLHF.

The chain recombines TRBV19 with TRBJ2-7, with D tentatively TRBD2 (6 bases). Per germline, CDR1 LNHDA and CDR2 SQIVND (reference sequence). The CDR3 extends over 12 amino acids. V gave up 5 bases and J gave up 5 bases, with 10 bases separating them. The CDR3 DNA sequence: TGTGCCAGTAGTGTCGGGAGTGACGAGCAGTACTTC. It translates to CASSVGSDEQYF.

The CDR3 protein is CASSLGGGDYNEQFF. Here the CDR3 DNA reads TGCGCCAGCAGCTTGGGAGGGGGCGACTACAATGAGCAGTTCTTC. V is TRBV5-1 and J is TRBJ2-1; TRBD1 aligns across 7 bases. In germline, CDR1 is SGHRS, CDR2 YFSETQ. This CDR3 is built from 15 residues. V shed 0 bases, J shed 3 bases, and the junction held 3 bases outside the gene matches.

The rearrangement links TRBV4-2 to TRBJ1-1, with 7 positions matching TRBD1. The CDR3 consists of 14 residues. Germline CDR1 reads LGHNA; CDR2 reads YNFKEQ. J was trimmed by 3 bases and V by 5 bases; bases with no gene match: 6. The DNA of the CDR3 is TGTGCCAGCAGCGCTCAGGGGGGGGACACTGAAGCTTTCTTT. It encodes CASSAQGGDTEAFF.

J is TRBJ2-3 and V is TRBV27; no reliable D call. The V and J ends lost 0 bases and 4 bases respectively, with 14 bases between them. CDR3 length: 16 residues. Germline V gene data show CDR1 as MNHEY and CDR2 as SMNVEV (reference sequence). In nucleotides, the CDR3 is TGTGCCAGCAGTTTATCAGGTGGAAAGGGATCAGATACGCAGTATTTT. This translates into CASSLSGGKGSDTQYF.

This chain joins TRBV24-1 and TRBJ1-5, with D tentatively TRBD1 (6 bases). The V gene lost 3 bases and the J gene lost 4 bases, with 9 bases spanning the gap. CDR1 is KGHDR and CDR2 is SFDVKD in the germline V gene. This CDR3 contains 14 residues. In nucleotides, the CDR3 is TGTGCCACCAGTGATCCACAGGGTAATCAGCCCCAGCATTTT. Amino acid sequence: CATSDPQGNQPQHF.

The rearrangement links TRBV29-1 to TRBJ2-7; D possibly corresponds to TRBD1 (7 bases). This CDR3 is built from 13 residues. Trimming removed 4 bases at V and 2 bases at J, with 12 bases between. From germline, CDR1 is SQVTM and CDR2 ANQGSEA. CDR3 amino acids: CSVGGTVTYEQYF. For the CDR3, the DNA is TGCAGCGTTGGCGGGACAGTGACCTACGAGCAGTACTTC.

The gene calls are TRBV5-1 and TRBJ2-1, with D tentatively TRBD2 (5 bases). Germline lookup yields CDR1 SGHRS and CDR2 YFSETQ. V was trimmed by 4 bases and J by 0 bases, leaving 11 bases between them. The CDR3 consists of 15 residues. The CDR3 spells CASSRSAGSYNEQFF. CDR3 DNA sequence: TGCGCCAGCAGCAGGAGTGCGGGCTCCTACAATGAGCAGTTCTTC.

This sequence joins TRBV5-1 and TRBJ2-2; the match to TRBD1 covers 7 bases. V trimming: 1 base; J trimming: 0 bases; junction bases outside the gene matches: 0. The CDR3 loop spans 15 amino acids. Germline V CDR1 and CDR2: SGHRS, YFSETQ. The CDR3 DNA reads TGCGCCAGCAGCTTGACAGGGGCGAACACCGGGGAGCTGTTTTTT. The encoded protein is CASSLTGANTGELFF. Filled out from reference TRBV5-1 and TRBJ2-2, the complete variable domain reads KAGVTQTPRYLIKTRGQQVTLSCSPISGHRSVSWYQQTPGQGLQFLFEYFSETQRNKGNFPGRFSGRQFSNSRSEMNVSTLELGDSALYLCASSLTGANTGELFFGEGSRLTVL.

CDR3 protein: CSVEGTSGARTDTQYF. The DNA for the CDR3 is TGCAGCGTTGAAGGGACTAGCGGGGCTCGCACAGATACGCAGTATTTT. This chain links TRBV29-1 with TRBJ2-3, with 12 bases fitting TRBD2. CDR3 length: 16 amino acids. J lost 1 base, V lost 1 base, and 3 bases had no gene match. Germline V gives CDR1 SQVTM, CDR2 ANQGSEA.

The chain uses TRBV19 and TRBJ2-1, with 9 bases lining up with TRBD2. The germline gives CDR1 LNHDA, CDR2 SQIVND (reference sequence). This CDR3 has 17 amino acids. Trimming took 1 base from V and 3 from J; bases not matched to a gene: 7. DNA for the CDR3: TGTGCCAGTAGTATAGGACTAGGTAGCGGGGGCTACAATGAGCAGTTCTTC. Translating gives CASSIGLGSGGYNEQFF.

The V gene is TRBV20-1, the J gene TRBJ2-2, with D perhaps TRBD1 (5 bases). V lost 3 bases and J lost 4, with 9 bases in between. From germline, CDR1 is DFQATT and CDR2 SNEGSKA (reference sequence). The CDR3 runs to 13 residues. Written as DNA, the CDR3 is TGCAGTGCTAGTGTGGGGCGCACCGGGGAGCTGTTTTTT. This gives the protein CSASVGRTGELFF.

In its sample, this clone was seen once. DNA of the CDR3: TGTGCCAGCAGTGAAACGGGAGGGGGCCCAACTAATGAAAAACTGTTTTTT. Translating it yields CASSETGGGPTNEKLFF. V is TRBV25-1 and J is TRBJ1-4; 7 nucleotides match TRBD1. V gave up 2 bases and J gave up 0 bases; unmatched junction bases: 6. The CDR3 totals 17 residues. The germline CDR1 and CDR2 sequences are MGHDK and SYGVNS.